Presented here are 20 T cell receptor beta chains from one specimen sequenced in a study of blood T cell repertoires in COVID-19. Profiled with immunoSEQ multiplex PCR; TCRdb holds only in-frame clones, not every one. The data show tens of thousands of clones, with 86% seen just once and approximately 17% held by the top ten. Material for sequencing was peripheral blood. These receptors originate from a man aged 35 to 55 with COVID-19, enrolled during active disease.

The chain uses TRBV28 and TRBJ2-2; possible D gene TRBD1, 6 bases. This CDR3 is 16 amino acids long. The ends were cut back, 2 bases at V and 3 bases at J, with 13 bases in the middle. Germline CDR1 is MDHEN and CDR2 is SYDVKM. In DNA, the CDR3 is TGTGCCAGCAGTTTACCCGACAGGTTCGACACCGGGGAGCTGTTTTTT. Encoded protein: CASSLPDRFDTGELFF.

V gene TRBV5-4 combines with J gene TRBJ2-7; 7 bases map to TRBD1. The V gene end was trimmed by 2 bases and the J gene end by 0 bases; junction bases not matched to a gene: 8. CDR1 is SGHNT and CDR2 is YYREEE in the germline V gene (reference sequence). There are 16 residues in the CDR3. CDR3 DNA sequence: TGTGCCAGCAGCTTAGACATGACAGGGTCCTCCTACGAGCAGTACTTC. It is translated as CASSLDMTGSSYEQYF. The whole variable domain, filled in from reference TRBV5-4 and TRBJ2-7, reads ETGVTQSPTHLIKTRGQQVTLRCSSQSGHNTVSWYQQALGQGPQFIFQYYREEENGRGNFPPRFSGLQFPNYSSELNVNALELDDSALYLCASSLDMTGSSYEQYFGPGTRLTVT.

The chain is built from TRBV5-1 and TRBJ1-1; D is unresolved. Per the germline V gene, CDR1 is SGHRS and CDR2 is YFSETQ. The V gene lost 3 bases and the J gene lost 0 bases, with 30 bases spanning the gap. The CDR3 is 21 residues long. The CDR3 is CASSYTQGLDEGVLMNTEAFF. CDR3 nucleotide sequence: TGCGCCAGCAGCTACACCCAAGGCCTAGACGAAGGCGTTTTAATGAACACTGAAGCTTTCTTT.

Only a few counts were recorded for this clone. The gene calls are TRBV3-1 (or the pseudogene TRBV3-2) and TRBJ2-2, with 9 bases aligning to TRBD2. The CDR3 runs to 15 residues. Germline lookup yields CDR1 LGHDT and CDR2 YNNKEL (reference sequence). The V and J ends lost 4 bases and 6 bases, in that order; junction bases with no gene match: 6. CDR3 amino acids: CASSPIAGVPGELFF. CDR3 in DNA: TGTGCCAGCAGCCCAATAGCGGGAGTCCCCGGGGAGCTGTTTTTT.

In this sample, this clone turned up many times. The J gene is TRBJ1-5, the V gene TRBV6-1; 7 nucleotides agree with TRBD1. CDR3 length: 16 amino acids. Germline trimming cut 4 bases from V and 6 bases from J; bases unmatched to any gene: 12. Per the germline V gene, CDR1 is MNHNS and CDR2 is SASEGT. This CDR3 reads CASSGTTGELGQPQHF. Here the CDR3 DNA reads TGTGCCAGCAGTGGAACTACAGGGGAACTGGGTCAGCCCCAGCATTTT.

J is TRBJ2-1 and V is TRBV5-1, with D possibly matching TRBD1 (5 bases). Trimming removed 7 bases at V and 7 bases at J, with 12 bases between. The CDR3 has 12 residues. Germline loops: CDR1 SGHRS, CDR2 YFSETQ. The CDR3 nucleotides are TGCGCCAGCGGCTCCCCAGGGAATGAGCAGTTCTTC. It codes for CASGSPGNEQFF.

The chain carries TRBV19 and TRBJ1-2, with 7 nucleotides matching TRBD1. The germline gives CDR1 LNHDA, CDR2 SQIVND (reference sequence). The CDR3 length is 14 residues. Trimming at V came to 6 bases and at J to 7 bases, leaving 11 bases not matched to a gene. This CDR3 reads CASRQGVNLAGYTF. In DNA, the CDR3 is TGTGCCAGTAGGCAGGGGGTAAACTTGGCTGGCTACACCTTC. The full variable domain, with the rest looked up from reference TRBV19 and TRBJ1-2, is DGGITQSPKYLFRKEGQNVTLSCEQNLNHDAMYWYRQDPGQGLRLIYYSQIVNDFQKGDIAEGYSVSREKKESFPLTVTSAQKNPTAFYLCASRQGVNLAGYTFGSGTRLTVV.

The CDR3 nucleotides are TGTGCCAGCAGCTTAATGACGGACACCCAGCAGTACTTC. It encodes CASSLMTDTQQYF. The chain has TRBV7-2 and TRBJ2-7, with D possibly matching TRBD1 (5 bases). Germline CDR1 SGHTA, CDR2 FQGNSA. The CDR3 runs 13 residues. V was clipped by 2 bases and J by 8 bases, with 13 bases between them.

About this clone: At one of its ends the junction is not consistent with the germline gene, which may arise from a read error. The V and J genes are TRBV3-1 (or the pseudogene TRBV3-2) and TRBJ2-2; D is unclear. The V gene's germline CDR1 is LGHDT and CDR2 YNNKEL (reference sequence). This CDR3 comprises 16 residues. CDR3 DNA sequence: TGTGCCAGCAACCAACCCAGACACGCGAACACCGGGGAGCTGTTTTTT. Translating it yields CASNQPRHANTGELFF.

The chain combines TRBV27 with TRBJ1-5, with 9 bases matching TRBD1. CDR1 is MNHEY, CDR2 SMNVEV, per germline (reference sequence). This CDR3 is 15 amino acids long. J gave up 7 bases and V 5 bases, and 9 bases lay outside the gene matches. CDR3: CASSPDRGMDQPQHF. The CDR3 DNA sequence: TGTGCCAGCAGTCCCGACAGGGGGATGGACCAGCCCCAGCATTTT.

This chain links TRBV4-1 with TRBJ2-5; TRBD2 aligns across 7 bases. V lost 4 bases and J lost 5; bases outside the gene matches: 19. Looked up from germline, CDR1 is MGHRA and CDR2 is YSYEKL. This CDR3 has 18 residues. The CDR3 protein is CASSRVGPLLGEGETQYF. The CDR3 DNA sequence: TGCGCCAGCAGCCGGGTGGGGCCACTCCTGGGGGAGGGCGAGACCCAGTACTTC.

The rearrangement uses TRBV28 and TRBJ1-2; 8 bases are a match to TRBD1. Germline V gives CDR1 MDHEN, CDR2 SYDVKM. The CDR3 covers 13 residues. J was trimmed by 8 bases and V by 5 bases; bases with no gene match: 7. CDR3 in amino acids: CASSADRVQGYTF. CDR3 nucleotides: TGTGCCAGCAGTGCGGACAGGGTCCAAGGCTACACCTTC.

This clone was detected only a few times. V gene TRBV4-1 combines with J gene TRBJ1-1; D is unresolved. This CDR3 is built from 14 residues. Germline loops: CDR1 MGHRA, CDR2 YSYEKL. Deletions cut 1 base from V and 1 base from J, with 7 bases between. CDR3 bases: TGCGCCAGCAGCCAAGGGGCCCAGAACACTGAAGCTTTCTTT. Translated: CASSQGAQNTEAFF.

This chain uses TRBV2 with TRBJ2-5, with 8 positions matching TRBD2. This CDR3 is 12 amino acids long. After removal of 7 bases from V and 5 bases from J, the junction contained 3 bases not matched to a gene. Germline assignment: CDR1 SNHLY and CDR2 FYNNEI. The CDR3 region is CASNPGGETQYF. The CDR3 DNA is TGTGCCAGCAATCCGGGGGGGGAGACCCAGTACTTC.

The CDR3 loop reads CASSFRTSGGHYNEQFF. The DNA for the CDR3 is TGCGCCAGCAGCTTCCGGACTAGCGGGGGCCACTACAATGAGCAGTTCTTC. V is TRBV5-1 and J is TRBJ2-1; 13 nucleotides agree with TRBD2. V dropped 2 bases and J dropped 3; count of bases not matched to a gene: 5. The CDR3 extends over 17 amino acids. CDR1 is SGHRS and CDR2 is YFSETQ in the germline V gene.

This sequence joins TRBV7-8 and TRBJ1-2; D is uncertain. The CDR3 extends over 16 amino acids. Germline V gene sequence: CDR1 SGHVS, CDR2 FQNEAQ. V lost 0 bases and J lost 0, with 11 bases in between. In DNA, the CDR3 is TGTGCCAGCAGCTTAGCGATCACGGTGGCTAACTATGGCTACACCTTC. Amino acids: CASSLAITVANYGYTF.

V and J are TRBV2 and TRBJ2-7; 9 bases match TRBD1. Unmatched junction bases numbered 5, after V lost 3 bases and J lost 5 bases. Germline V gene sequence: CDR1 SNHLY, CDR2 FYNNEI. The CDR3 is 14 amino acids. DNA for the CDR3: TGTGCCAGCAGTGAGGGCCGGACAGGGGACGAGCAGTACTTC. Translated: CASSEGRTGDEQYF. The variable domain in full, completed from reference TRBV2 and TRBJ2-7, reads EPEVTQTPSHQVTQMGQEVILRCVPISNHLYFYWYRQILGQKVEFLVSFYNNEISEKSEIFDDQFSVERPDGSNFTLKIRSTKLEDSAMYFCASSEGRTGDEQYFGPGTRLTVT.

V usage is TRBV5-1 and J usage is TRBJ2-1, with 8 positions matching TRBD1. The V segment lost 4 bases and the J segment 7 bases; nucleotides outside the gene matches: 4. Looked up from germline, CDR1 is SGHRS and CDR2 is YFSETQ. This CDR3 has 13 residues. In nucleotides, the CDR3 is TGCGCCAGCAGCAGGGACAGGCCGAATGAGCAGTTCTTC. Translated: CASSRDRPNEQFF.

V usage is TRBV6-5 and J usage is TRBJ2-3; D perhaps matches TRBD2 (6 bases). Trimming cost V 6 bases and J 3 bases, with 13 bases left between them. Germline CDR1 and CDR2: MNHEY and SVGAGI. The CDR3 runs 14 residues. CDR3 amino acids: CASRRERGTDTQYF. CDR3 DNA sequence: TGTGCCAGCAGACGGGAGCGTGGGACAGATACGCAGTATTTT.

V gene TRBV9 combines with J gene TRBJ2-1; 12 bases map to TRBD1. CDR3 length: 17 amino acids. Per the germline V gene, CDR1 is SGDLS and CDR2 is YYNGEE. The V gene end was trimmed by 1 base and the J gene end by 7 bases; junction bases not matched to a gene: 9. CDR3 sequence: CASSVTTGDRGRNEQFF. DNA for the CDR3: TGTGCCAGCAGCGTAACCACCGGGGACAGGGGGCGTAATGAGCAGTTCTTC.